Shown below are 31 T cell receptor beta chains from a single sample sequenced in a study of blood T cells in healthy people across ages. A second roughly 6 to 11 cycle PCR used barcoded and J-beta primers. TCRdb processed the 5' RACE reads anew with MiXCR; each CDR3 protein has one entry. Of more than 900,000 distinct CDR3 sequences listed, 25% are singletons. These records were also assigned to another study, of T cells of mothers and their children.

The specimen was blood. Receptor source: a girl under 10 years old in good health.

The V and J genes are TRBV6-1 and TRBJ2-5, with 9 nucleotides matching TRBD1. The tail of the sequence fits TRBJ2-7 better, so the J call may be wrong. Germline V lookup: CDR1 MNHNS, CDR2 SASEGT. The CDR3 has 13 amino acids. The CDR3 DNA is TGTGCCAGCAATCTACGGGACAGGGACGAGCAGTACGTC. It encodes CASNLRDRDEQYV.

The chain has TRBV6-1 and TRBJ2-2; the D gene is possibly TRBD1 (5 bases). Germline CDR1 and CDR2: MNHNS and SASEGT. The CDR3 has 15 amino acids. Trimming shortened V by 4 bases and J by 4 bases, and 13 bases separated the two germline ends. CDR3 bases: TGTGCCAGCAGTGTGACAGCAGTCGGCACCGGGGAGCTGTTTTTT. Its translation is CASSVTAVGTGELFF.

The chain uses TRBV6-5 and TRBJ1-1; 7 positions agree with TRBD1. The germline CDR1 and CDR2 sequences are MNHEY and SVGAGI. The V gene end was trimmed by 5 bases and the J gene end by 12 bases; junction bases not matched to a gene: 12. The CDR3 is 13 residues long. Written as DNA, the CDR3 is TGTGCCAGCAGTAACCCCACAGGGGACGAGTCTTTCTTT. Protein product: CASSNPTGDESFF.

This sequence joins TRBV7-3 and TRBJ2-2, with 9 bases that match TRBD1. Germline CDR1 reads SGHTA; CDR2 reads FQGTGA. The CDR3 consists of 17 residues. V shed 5 bases, J shed 3 bases, and the junction held 10 bases outside the gene matches. In DNA, the CDR3 is TGTGCCAGCAGCACAACGGGACAGGGTTCTTACACCGGGGAGCTGTTTTTT. Translating gives CASSTTGQGSYTGELFF.

The gene calls are TRBV2 and TRBJ1-4, with 8 bases lining up with TRBD1. The germline V gene encodes CDR1 SNHLY and CDR2 FYNNEI. J was trimmed by 8 bases and V by 4 bases; bases with no gene match: 9. The CDR3 loop spans 15 amino acids. CDR3 sequence (DNA): TGTGCCAGCAGTGGGACAGGGTCGGGCTCCGAAAAACTGTTTTTT. Translating gives CASSGTGSGSEKLFF.

This clonotype came up a few times. This chain connects TRBV18 to TRBJ2-5; perhaps TRBD2 as D (6 bases). The better agreement between TRBJ2-7 and the DNA end casts doubt on the J call. This CDR3 has 15 amino acids. Germline assignment: CDR1 KGHSH and CDR2 LQKENI. CDR3 sequence (DNA): TGTGCCAGCTCACCGGCGCAACTAGCTTCGCACGAGCAGTACTTC. Translating gives CASSPAQLASHEQYF.

The table lists this clonotype with a few counts. The rearrangement links TRBV28 to TRBJ2-4; TRBD2 agrees at 9 bases. Germline CDR1 and CDR2: MDHEN and SYDVKM. After removal of 5 bases from V and 6 bases from J, the junction contained 5 bases not matched to a gene. CDR3 length: 14 amino acids. CDR3 sequence (DNA): TGTGCCAGCAGTCAGGGACTAGCTCCAAACATTCAGTACTTC. It specifies CASSQGLAPNIQYF.

V gene TRBV3-1 combines with J gene TRBJ2-2; TRBD1 matches at 7 bases. Germline loops: CDR1 LGHDT, CDR2 YNNKEL (reference sequence). This CDR3 has 17 residues. The V segment lost 8 bases and the J segment 2 bases; nucleotides outside the gene matches: 14. The DNA of the CDR3 is TGTGCCAGCCACAGGGGTCAATCCCGACTAAACACCGGGGAGCTGTTTTTT. This sequence encodes CASHRGQSRLNTGELFF.

This chain links TRBV28 with TRBJ2-7; D remains unclear. The J call may be mistaken, given a closer DNA end match to TRBJ2-1. From germline, CDR1 is MDHEN and CDR2 SYDVKM. The CDR3 loop spans 13 amino acids. The CDR3 DNA is TGTGCCAGCACTAGAAGAGAGAACGATGAGCAGTTCTTC. Its translation: CASTRRENDEQFF.

This clonotype has a handful of counts. This rearrangement joins TRBV9 to TRBJ1-2; no firm D call. The CDR3 covers 14 residues. V dropped 4 bases and J dropped 5 bases, with 15 bases sitting between them. Germline CDR1 is SGDLS and CDR2 is YYNGEE. CDR3 sequence: CASSSLSNPYGYTF. In DNA, the CDR3 is TGTGCCAGCAGCTCCCTGTCGAACCCTTATGGCTACACCTTC.

This clonotype occurred a few times. Here the CDR3 DNA reads TGTGCCAGCAGCCAAGAACCGGGACCCACGATAGAGACCCAGTACTTC. Encoded protein: CASSQEPGPTIETQYF. The chain employs TRBV3-1 and TRBJ2-5, with D tentatively TRBD1 or TRBD2 (5 bases each). The CDR3 extends over 16 amino acids. Trimming shortened V by 0 bases and J by 4 bases, and 15 bases separated the two germline ends. Looked up from germline, CDR1 is LGHDT and CDR2 is YNNKEL (reference sequence).

A few counts support this clonotype. Written as DNA, the CDR3 is TGCGCCAGCAGCCAAGTCGGGCAGGGGGCTTCAGGGGATACGCAGTATTTT. This translates into CASSQVGQGASGDTQYF. The J gene is TRBJ2-3, the V gene TRBV4-3; 8 positions match TRBD1. The V gene's germline CDR1 is LGHNA and CDR2 YSLEER. This CDR3 is built from 17 residues. After removal of 1 base from V and 6 bases from J, the junction contained 12 bases not matched to a gene.

The gene calls are TRBV19 and TRBJ1-1; no clear D gene. The CDR3 runs to 14 residues. Germline CDR1 and CDR2: LNHDA and SQIVND (reference sequence). Trimming cost V 1 base and J 1 base, with 7 bases left between them. The CDR3 coding sequence is TGTGCCAGTAGTATAGGCTGGGAGAACACTGAAGCTTTCTTT. Its protein product is CASSIGWENTEAFF.

This clonotype was seen only a few times. This chain joins TRBV29-1 and TRBJ1-2; 8 nucleotides agree with TRBD1. Germline lookup yields CDR1 SQVTM and CDR2 ANQGSEA. The CDR3 is 12 amino acids. The J segment lost 5 bases and the V segment lost 7 bases, leaving 6 bases of the junction unmatched. The CDR3: CSGLGQAYGYTF. In DNA form, the CDR3 reads TGCAGCGGCCTGGGACAGGCTTATGGCTACACCTTC.

V is TRBV7-8 and J is TRBJ1-2; D is unclear. The CDR3 contains 14 residues. Per germline, CDR1 SGHVS and CDR2 FQNEAQ. The ends were cut back, 5 bases at V and 5 bases at J, with 15 bases in the middle. CDR3 region: CASSPPGREYGYTF. DNA of the CDR3: TGTGCCAGCAGCCCTCCCGGGAGAGAATATGGCTACACCTTC.

This clonotype was observed a few times. CDR3 residues: CASSFSGPLTDTQYF. The CDR3 DNA sequence: TGTGCCAGCAGCTTCTCCGGGCCCCTCACAGATACGCAGTATTTT. The V call is TRBV7-6, the J call TRBJ2-3, with D uncertain. There are 15 residues in the CDR3. CDR1 SGHVS and CDR2 FNYEAQ come from the germline V gene. V lost 3 bases, J lost 2 bases, and 12 bases lay in between. Full variable domain (remainder filled in from reference TRBV7-6 and TRBJ2-3): GAGVSQSPRYKVTKRGQDVALRCDPISGHVSLYWYRQALGQGPEFLTYFNYEAQQDKSGLPNDRFSAERPEGSISTLTIQRTEQRDSAMYRCASSFSGPLTDTQYFGPGTRLTVL.

The table lists this clonotype with a few counts. The chain has TRBV6-6 and TRBJ2-7; D may be TRBD1 (7 bases). Trimming stripped 1 base from V and 3 bases from J, with 13 bases between. The CDR3 is 15 residues long. Looked up from germline, CDR1 is MNHNY and CDR2 is SVGAGI (reference sequence). CDR3 region: CASSYLLRDSYEQYF. The DNA of the CDR3 is TGTGCCAGCAGTTACTTATTGCGGGACAGCTACGAGCAGTACTTC.

The chain joins TRBV20-1 to TRBJ2-1; 7 nucleotides match TRBD1. The J segment lost 10 bases and the V segment lost 3 bases, leaving 18 bases of the junction unmatched. The CDR3 extends over 16 amino acids. Germline CDR1 and CDR2: DFQATT and SNEGSKA (reference sequence). Here the CDR3 DNA reads TGCAGTGCTAGCAGTCTTGAGGGGGCCGGTCGGTGGGAGCAGTTCTTC. As protein: CSASSLEGAGRWEQFF.

The chain is built from TRBV5-5 and TRBJ1-4; 7 bases are a match to TRBD1. There are 14 residues in the CDR3. Looked up from germline, CDR1 is SGHKS and CDR2 is YYEKEE (reference sequence). V shed 3 bases and J 4 bases; nucleotides not matched to a gene: 3. The CDR3 here is CASSSGQINEKLFF. CDR3 DNA sequence: TGTGCCAGCAGCTCGGGACAGATTAATGAAAAACTGTTTTTT.

This clonotype was seen a handful of times. The chain carries TRBV9 and TRBJ1-2, with a weak D call TRBD1 (5 bases). The germline V gene has CDR1 SGDLS and CDR2 YYNGEE. The V end was cut by 0 bases, the J end by 4 bases, with 13 bases between. The CDR3 totals 15 residues. The chain's CDR3 is CASSVGPQGPYGYTF. The CDR3 DNA is TGTGCCAGCAGCGTAGGACCCCAGGGCCCCTATGGCTACACCTTC.

V usage is TRBV7-2 and J usage is TRBJ2-7; 9 bases match TRBD1. V lost 5 bases and J lost 4; bases outside the gene matches: 9. Germline CDR1 is SGHTA and CDR2 is FQGNSA. This CDR3 comprises 15 residues. Written as DNA, the CDR3 is TGTGCCAGCAGCGAGGACAGGGGCGACGTTTACGAGCAGTACTTC. Translation: CASSEDRGDVYEQYF.

The chain carries TRBV7-9 and TRBJ2-7; 7 positions agree with TRBD1. Germline V gene lookup returns CDR1 SEHNR and CDR2 FQNEAQ (reference sequence). CDR3 length equals 15 residues. V lost 5 bases and J lost 2; bases outside the gene matches: 9. The CDR3 here is CASSTFDRVAYEQYF. The CDR3 nucleotides are TGTGCCAGCAGCACCTTCGACAGGGTGGCCTACGAGCAGTACTTC.

This clonotype showed up just a few times. V is TRBV24-1 and J is TRBJ2-1; perhaps TRBD1 as D (5 bases). CDR1 is KGHDR, CDR2 SFDVKD, per germline. The CDR3 sequence is 14 residues long. The germline V and J ends were trimmed by 5 bases and 7 bases, with 14 bases remaining between them. DNA for the CDR3: TGTGCCACCAGTGGGACGACAGAAAATAATGAGCAGTTCTTC. Its translation: CATSGTTENNEQFF.

This clonotype was picked up a small number of times. The chain uses TRBV11-2 and TRBJ2-5; D is tentatively TRBD1 or TRBD2 (5 bases each). With 4 bases removed from V and 2 bases from J, the gap between germline ends came to 26 bases. This CDR3 contains 19 residues. CDR1 and CDR2 (germline): SGHAT, FQNNGV. The CDR3 reads CASSSPRVGQGVGQETQYF. The CDR3 DNA reads as TGTGCCAGCAGCTCCCCCCGGGTTGGGCAGGGAGTGGGGCAAGAGACCCAGTACTTC.

This clonotype was counted a few times. The rearrangement joins TRBV29-1 to TRBJ2-5; D uncertain. The J call may be faulty, since TRBJ2-1 better matches the DNA end. The CDR3 covers 10 residues. Germline CDR1 reads SQVTM; CDR2 reads ANQGSEA. DNA of the CDR3: TGCAGCGTACTTAGCCATGAGCAGTTCTTC. This encodes CSVLSHEQFF.

V gene TRBV6-6 combines with J gene TRBJ1-3; the D gene is possibly TRBD1 (6 bases). Trimming removed 10 bases at V and 2 bases at J, with 15 bases between. This CDR3 is built from 14 residues. In germline, CDR1 is MNHNY, CDR2 SVGAGI (reference sequence). CDR3 coding DNA: TGTGCCACCAACCCTACAGGGCCTGGAAACACCATATATTTT. As protein: CATNPTGPGNTIYF.

This clonotype came up a few times. V is TRBV28 and J is TRBJ2-4; 10 bases are a match to TRBD1. The CDR3 runs to 12 residues. Germline V lookup: CDR1 MDHEN, CDR2 SYDVKM. Trimming took 6 bases from V and 15 from J; bases not matched to a gene: 8. CDR3 DNA: TGTGCCAGCAGGGCCCGGGACAGGGGACCGTACTTC. Amino acid sequence: CASRARDRGPYF. Drawing the rest from reference TRBV28 and TRBJ2-4, the complete variable domain is DVKVTQSSRYLVKRTGEKVFLECVQDMDHENMFWYRQDPGLGLRLIYFSYDVKMKEKGDIPEGYSVSREKKERFSLILESASTNQTSMYLCASRARDRGPYFGAGTRLSVL.

The J gene is TRBJ1-1, the V gene TRBV6-2 or TRBV6-3, with 9 bases aligning to TRBD1. CDR3 length: 15 residues. Trimming removed 7 bases from V and 3 bases from J; junction bases left unmatched: 9. From germline, CDR1 is MNHEY and CDR2 SVGEGT. CDR3 nucleotide sequence: TGTGCCAGCACCAAACTGAGGACAGGGGACACTGAAGCTTTCTTT. It specifies CASTKLRTGDTEAFF.

The rearrangement joins TRBV20-1 to TRBJ2-1, with a possible D match to TRBD2 (6 bases). Trimming shortened V by 5 bases and J by 6 bases, and 17 bases separated the two germline ends. Looked up from germline, CDR1 is DFQATT and CDR2 is SNEGSKA (reference sequence). CDR3 length equals 14 residues. CDR3 bases: TGCAGTGCTTCGACTAGTTCGTTGATCAATGAGCAGTTCTTC. Amino acid sequence: CSASTSSLINEQFF.

The chain links TRBV5-6 to TRBJ1-2, with D perhaps TRBD1 (6 bases). Germline values: CDR1 SGHDT, CDR2 YYEEEE. Trimming took off 4 bases at V and 8 bases at J, with 24 bases between the two ends. The CDR3 has 16 residues. The CDR3 DNA is TGTGCCAGCAGCGTAGGATTGGGGGGCGCGGAAGGCGGCTACACCTTC. Translation gives CASSVGLGGAEGGYTF. The full variable domain, completed using reference TRBV5-6 and TRBJ1-2, is DAGVTQSPTHLIKTRGQQVTLRCSPKSGHDTVSWYQQALGQGPQFIFQYYEEEERQRGNFPDRFSGHQFPNYSSELNVNALLLGDSALYLCASSVGLGGAEGGYTFGSGTRLTVV.

V usage is TRBV25-1 and J usage is TRBJ1-1; D perhaps matches TRBD1 (6 bases). The CDR3 consists of 16 residues. V was clipped by 3 bases and J by 5 bases, with 19 bases between them. CDR1 is MGHDK, CDR2 SYGVNS, per germline. The CDR3 region is CASSDPLGQGWTEAFF. The CDR3 DNA reads TGTGCCAGCAGTGACCCTCTGGGGCAGGGGTGGACTGAAGCTTTCTTT.